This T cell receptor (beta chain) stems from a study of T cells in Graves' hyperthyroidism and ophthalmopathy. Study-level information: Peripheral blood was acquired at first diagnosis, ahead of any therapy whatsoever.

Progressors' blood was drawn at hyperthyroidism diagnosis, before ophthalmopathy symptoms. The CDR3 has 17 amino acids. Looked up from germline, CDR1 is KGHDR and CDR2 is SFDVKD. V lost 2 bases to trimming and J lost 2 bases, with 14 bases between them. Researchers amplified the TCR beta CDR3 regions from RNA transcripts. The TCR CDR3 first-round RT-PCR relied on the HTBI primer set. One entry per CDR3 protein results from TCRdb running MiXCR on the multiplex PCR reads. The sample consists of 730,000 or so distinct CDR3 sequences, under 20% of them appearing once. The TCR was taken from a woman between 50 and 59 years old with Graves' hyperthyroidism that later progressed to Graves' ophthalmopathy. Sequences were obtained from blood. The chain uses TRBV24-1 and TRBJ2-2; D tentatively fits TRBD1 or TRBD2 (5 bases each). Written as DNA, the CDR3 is TGTGCCACCAGTGATTCGGGGACCCATATCAACACCGGGGAGCTGTTTTTT. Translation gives CATSDSGTHINTGELFF.